The 14 T cell receptor beta chains below come from one sample, sequenced in a study of T cell responses to AZD1222 COVID-19 vaccine. Only in-frame clones appear in the TCRdb table, and some are missing; sequencing was by immunoSEQ multiplex PCR. The repertoire holds under 150,000 clones, with approximately 90% as singletons. The sequences come from peripheral blood, collected on day 0 of MenACWY control vaccination. These receptors were collected from an adult in good health.

This clone appeared a single time. V usage is TRBV6-2 or TRBV6-3 and J usage is TRBJ1-2; 8 bases line up with TRBD1. The ends lost 4 bases at V and 4 bases at J; junction bases unmatched: 17. Germline-derived CDR1 and CDR2 are MNHEY and SVGEGT. The CDR3 loop spans 18 amino acids. The CDR3 DNA is TGTGCCAGCAGTTCCCCACTACAAGGACAGGGACGGCCCTATGGCTACACCTTC. Translated: CASSSPLQGQGRPYGYTF.

The chain employs TRBV7-9 and TRBJ1-2, with TRBD1 matching 8 bases. The germline V gene has CDR1 SEHNR and CDR2 FQNEAQ (reference sequence). This CDR3 is 16 amino acids long. After removal of 0 bases from V and 7 bases from J, the junction contained 10 bases not matched to a gene. CDR3 DNA sequence: TGTGCCAGCAGCTTAGCGCCAGGGGGCCGCTTAGGTGGCTACACCTTC. This sequence encodes CASSLAPGGRLGGYTF.

The chain has TRBV11-2 and TRBJ1-5; weak D call: TRBD1 (5 bases). Germline V gene lookup returns CDR1 SGHAT and CDR2 FQNNGV. V was cut by 2 bases and J by 2 bases, with 10 bases left in between. There are 15 residues in the CDR3. The CDR3: CASSLFGGGNQPQHF. CDR3 nucleotides: TGTGCCAGCAGCTTATTCGGAGGGGGCAATCAGCCCCAGCATTTT.

V and J are TRBV11-2 and TRBJ2-5; D is undetermined. Per germline, CDR1 SGHAT and CDR2 FQNNGV. The germline V and J ends were trimmed by 0 bases and 2 bases, with 7 bases remaining between them. The CDR3 is made up of 14 amino acids. The CDR3: CASSLEPWQETQYF. The DNA of the CDR3 is TGTGCCAGCAGCTTAGAACCCTGGCAAGAGACCCAGTACTTC.

V usage is TRBV19 and J usage is TRBJ1-6; 7 nucleotides align to TRBD1. The V segment lost 5 bases and the J segment 3 bases; nucleotides outside the gene matches: 13. The germline V gene encodes CDR1 LNHDA and CDR2 SQIVND (reference sequence). The CDR3 runs to 18 residues. CDR3 nucleotide sequence: TGTGCCAGTAGTCCCGCCGCCGGGACAGATTACTATAATTCACCCCTCCACTTT. Its protein is CASSPAAGTDYYNSPLHF.

The rearrangement joins TRBV5-1 to TRBJ2-3, with D perhaps TRBD1 (6 bases). Trimming removed 4 bases at V and 3 bases at J, with 21 bases between. From germline, CDR1 is SGHRS and CDR2 YFSETQ. The CDR3 contains 17 residues. CDR3 sequence: CASSPTGSGWRTDTQYF. DNA of the CDR3: TGCGCCAGCAGCCCGACAGGATCCGGCTGGAGAACAGATACGCAGTATTTT.

V gene TRBV18 combines with J gene TRBJ1-2; 11 bases fit TRBD1. The length of the CDR3 is 17 residues. CDR1 KGHSH and CDR2 LQKENI come from the germline V gene. V shed 3 bases, J shed 3 bases, and the junction held 9 bases outside the gene matches. CDR3 protein: CASSPNSPGQGDYGYTF. CDR3 DNA: TGTGCCAGCTCACCTAATTCCCCGGGACAGGGGGACTATGGCTACACCTTC.

J is TRBJ2-3 and V is TRBV18, with D perhaps matching TRBD1 or TRBD2 (5 bases each). V was cut by 3 bases and J by 2 bases, with 9 bases left in between. The CDR3 has 14 residues. Germline V gene lookup returns CDR1 KGHSH and CDR2 LQKENI. CDR3 bases: TGTGCCAGCTCACCGGGGGTAGACACAGATACGCAGTATTTT. Its translation is CASSPGVDTDTQYF.

This clone was recorded only once. The gene calls are TRBV20-1 and TRBJ1-4; TRBD1 is a possible D gene (6 bases). V gave up 3 bases and J gave up 5 bases, with 16 bases separating them. The germline V gene encodes CDR1 DFQATT and CDR2 SNEGSKA (reference sequence). This CDR3 has 15 amino acids. The CDR3 loop is CSASFPTGINEKLFF. The CDR3, as DNA: TGCAGTGCTAGTTTTCCGACAGGAATCAATGAAAAACTGTTTTTT.

V gene TRBV19 combines with J gene TRBJ1-1; D is ambiguous. V was clipped by 5 bases and J by 0 bases, with 10 bases between them. The CDR3 has 14 residues. Germline CDR1 is LNHDA and CDR2 is SQIVND (reference sequence). CDR3 protein: CASSYFSLNTEAFF. The CDR3, as DNA: TGTGCCAGTAGTTACTTTAGCTTGAACACTGAAGCTTTCTTT.

V and J are TRBV5-6 and TRBJ2-1; the D is unclear. Deletions cut 0 bases from V and 7 bases from J, with 11 bases between. The CDR3 runs 14 residues. Per the germline V gene, CDR1 is SGHDT and CDR2 is YYEEEE. CDR3 coding DNA: TGTGCCAGCAGCTTGGGACAACTCAAAAATGAGCAGTTCTTC. Encoded protein: CASSLGQLKNEQFF. Using reference TRBV5-6 and TRBJ2-1 for the parts outside the CDR3, the full variable domain is DAGVTQSPTHLIKTRGQQVTLRCSPKSGHDTVSWYQQALGQGPQFIFQYYEEEERQRGNFPDRFSGHQFPNYSSELNVNALLLGDSALYLCASSLGQLKNEQFFGPGTRLTVL.

The rearrangement links TRBV28 to TRBJ1-5; D is possibly TRBD1 (5 bases). Per the germline V gene, CDR1 is MDHEN and CDR2 is SYDVKM. The CDR3 extends over 13 amino acids. With 7 bases removed from V and 2 bases from J, the gap between germline ends came to 9 bases. The CDR3 nucleotides are TGTGCCAGCAAGGACACGGGCAATCAGCCCCAGCATTTT. Its translation: CASKDTGNQPQHF. The whole variable domain, filled in from reference TRBV28 and TRBJ1-5, reads DVKVTQSSRYLVKRTGEKVFLECVQDMDHENMFWYRQDPGLGLRLIYFSYDVKMKEKGDIPEGYSVSREKKERFSLILESASTNQTSMYLCASKDTGNQPQHFGDGTRLSIL.

This clone was found a few times. The rearrangement uses TRBV19 and TRBJ1-1, with D possibly being TRBD1 (6 bases). The germline V gene encodes CDR1 LNHDA and CDR2 SQIVND (reference sequence). CDR3 length equals 15 residues. With 10 bases removed from V and 1 base from J, the gap between germline ends came to 19 bases. CDR3 sequence reads: CATLPGAHGNTEAFF. CDR3 bases: TGTGCCACCCTCCCGGGGGCGCACGGGAACACTGAAGCTTTCTTT.

The chain is built from TRBV5-4 and TRBJ2-5; 11 nucleotides line up with TRBD1. This CDR3 contains 16 residues. CDR1 SGHNT and CDR2 YYREEE come from the germline V gene (reference sequence). V lost 0 bases, J lost 5 bases, and 6 bases stayed unmatched. The chain's CDR3 is CASSLGGQGARETQYF. The CDR3 DNA reads as TGTGCCAGCAGCTTGGGAGGACAGGGGGCTAGGGAGACCCAGTACTTC.